The next 16 T cell receptor beta chains were all read from a single sample in a study of blood T cell repertoires in COVID-19. Method: immunoSEQ multiplex PCR; TCRdb's copy keeps in-frame clones and lacks some. This sample has around 300,000 clones; 75% to 90% occur once, and the top ten carry roughly 2.2%. The source material was peripheral blood. Receptors were obtained from a man aged 50-59 years with acute or convalescent COVID-19.

This chain connects TRBV4-1 to TRBJ1-4, with 10 bases identical to TRBD1. V was clipped by 3 bases and J by 7 bases; unmatched bases: 8. Looked up from germline, CDR1 is MGHRA and CDR2 is YSYEKL. The CDR3 loop spans 16 amino acids. The CDR3 spells CASSQLRTGGGEKLFF. DNA for the CDR3: TGCGCCAGCAGCCAGCTAAGGACAGGGGGAGGTGAAAAACTGTTTTTT.

The chain couples TRBV7-3 to TRBJ2-2, with a possible D match to TRBD2 (5 bases). There are 15 residues in the CDR3. Between the trimmed V and J ends, which lost 5 bases and 6 bases, there was a span of 16 bases. Germline V gene lookup returns CDR1 SGHTA and CDR2 FQGTGA. The CDR3 loop is CASSPLGNDPGELFF. The CDR3 nucleotides are TGTGCCAGCAGCCCACTAGGAAACGACCCCGGGGAGCTGTTTTTT.

V usage is TRBV12-5 and J usage is TRBJ2-1, with D possibly TRBD2 on 6 matching bases. CDR1 is LGHNT, CDR2 FRNRAP, per germline. Trimming pared 6 bases from V and 9 bases from J, leaving 21 bases between. This CDR3 has 15 amino acids. CDR3 sequence: CASGPEGLPRGEQFF. The CDR3 DNA reads as TGTGCTAGTGGCCCGGAAGGTCTCCCGCGGGGTGAGCAGTTCTTC.

The gene calls are TRBV5-4 and TRBJ2-5; a possible D gene is TRBD2 (7 bases). Per germline, CDR1 SGHNT and CDR2 YYREEE (reference sequence). The CDR3 covers 15 residues. Trimming shortened V by 6 bases and J by 2 bases, and 17 bases separated the two germline ends. The CDR3 here is CASTTPGGTQETQYF. CDR3 nucleotide sequence: TGTGCCAGCACTACACCCGGGGGGACACAAGAGACCCAGTACTTC.

This chain connects TRBV5-1 to TRBJ2-3, with 10 bases fitting TRBD2. The germline V gene encodes CDR1 SGHRS and CDR2 YFSETQ. The CDR3 contains 17 residues. Trimming cost V 3 bases and J 3 bases; bases outside gene matches: 10. In nucleotides, the CDR3 is TGCGCCAGCAGCTCGAGCTATAGCGGGGGGTGGACAGATACGCAGTATTTT. Translated: CASSSSYSGGWTDTQYF.

The chain's CDR3 is CASSLGQGNQPQHF. The CDR3 nucleotides read TGTGCCAGCAGCTTAGGACAGGGGAATCAGCCCCAGCATTTT. V and J are TRBV7-9 and TRBJ1-5, with 8 positions matching TRBD1. From germline, CDR1 is SEHNR and CDR2 FQNEAQ (reference sequence). The CDR3 runs 14 residues. V shed 1 base, J shed 4 bases, and the junction held 0 bases outside the gene matches.

The chain uses TRBV18 and TRBJ2-1; 8 bases match TRBD1. Germline CDR1 KGHSH, CDR2 LQKENI. The trim removed 0 bases at V and 4 bases at J, leaving 8 bases unmatched. The length of the CDR3 is 17 residues. This CDR3 is CASSPPTGTGLYNEQFF. The CDR3, as DNA: TGTGCCAGCTCACCACCGACCGGGACAGGACTTTACAATGAGCAGTTCTTC.

The chain couples TRBV6-5 to TRBJ1-2; possibly TRBD1 for D (6 bases). CDR1 is MNHEY and CDR2 is SVGAGI in the germline V gene. The CDR3 is 15 amino acids. The V and J ends lost 8 bases and 4 bases respectively, with 20 bases between them. CDR3 nucleotides: TGTGCCAGCGGCAAAGGGGGGGTCTGGGGCTATGGCTACACCTTC. This sequence encodes CASGKGGVWGYGYTF.

This clone appeared once. At one boundary the junction diverges from the germline segment, which might be a read error. At the DNA level, this CDR3 is encoded by other sequences in the same sample as well. This rearrangement joins TRBV7-9 to TRBJ1-2; TRBD1 aligns across 8 bases. CDR1 is SEHNR, CDR2 FQNEAQ, per germline (reference sequence). This CDR3 comprises 15 residues. The CDR3 bases are TGTGCCAGTAGCTTGGACAGGGTCGAAAACTATGGCTACACCTTC. Translated, it gives CASSLDRVENYGYTF.

This chain links TRBV9 with TRBJ2-5; TRBD2 agrees at 7 bases. The CDR3 consists of 15 residues. J gave up 2 bases and V 0 bases, and 4 bases lay outside the gene matches. CDR1 SGDLS and CDR2 YYNGEE come from the germline V gene. The CDR3 DNA is TGTGCCAGCAGCGTAGAAGCGGGGCTTCAAGAGACCCAGTACTTC. Translation gives CASSVEAGLQETQYF.

The rearrangement uses TRBV7-6 and TRBJ2-7; 11 nucleotides agree with TRBD1. The ends lost 2 bases at V and 6 bases at J; junction bases unmatched: 15. The CDR3 loop spans 18 amino acids. Germline V CDR1 and CDR2: SGHVS, FNYEAQ. The CDR3 DNA sequence: TGTGCCAGCAGCTTATCGGCGGGACAGGGGGTCTTTGGCGGCGAGCAGTACTTC. Encoded protein: CASSLSAGQGVFGGEQYF. Drawing the rest from reference TRBV7-6 and TRBJ2-7, the complete variable domain is GAGVSQSPRYKVTKRGQDVALRCDPISGHVSLYWYRQALGQGPEFLTYFNYEAQQDKSGLPNDRFSAERPEGSISTLTIQRTEQRDSAMYRCASSLSAGQGVFGGEQYFGPGTRLTVT.

The chain recombines TRBV18 with TRBJ1-1; 9 nucleotides agree with TRBD1. The CDR3 is made up of 16 amino acids. The germline V gene encodes CDR1 KGHSH and CDR2 LQKENI. J lost 1 base, V lost 2 bases, and 5 bases had no gene match. Here the CDR3 reads CASSPSQGAGNTEAFF. For the CDR3, the DNA is TGTGCCAGCTCACCATCACAGGGGGCAGGGAACACTGAAGCTTTCTTT.

This chain uses TRBV5-4 with TRBJ1-3; D is perhaps TRBD1 (5 bases). V lost 3 bases, J lost 3 bases, and 10 bases lay in between. Germline values: CDR1 SGHNT, CDR2 YYREEE (reference sequence). CDR3 length equals 14 residues. The CDR3 is CASSSDRGGNTIYF. The CDR3 DNA follows: TGTGCCAGCAGCTCCGACAGAGGTGGAAACACCATATATTTT.

The chain has TRBV9 and TRBJ1-1; D not resolved. The CDR3 runs 14 residues. The germline CDR1 and CDR2 sequences are SGDLS and YYNGEE. V was shortened by 0 bases and J by 4 bases, with 10 bases between the two germline ends. CDR3 nucleotides: TGTGCCAGCAGCGTAGGTGGAGGGTTCACTGAAGCTTTCTTT. Translation gives CASSVGGGFTEAFF.

The chain couples TRBV6-6 to TRBJ1-1; tentatively, D is TRBD1 (5 bases). The CDR3 length is 14 residues. CDR1 and CDR2 from the germline V gene are MNHNY and SVGAGI (reference sequence). Trimming shortened V by 6 bases and J by 4 bases, and 15 bases separated the two germline ends. CDR3 nucleotides: TGTGCCAGCAGCTCCCCAGGGCACAGCACTGAAGCTTTCTTT. Amino acids: CASSSPGHSTEAFF.

CDR3 amino acids: CASSLGSGNEQFF. DNA for the CDR3: TGTGCCAGCAGCTTAGGTAGCGGGAATGAGCAGTTCTTC. J is TRBJ2-1 and V is TRBV13, with 7 bases matching TRBD2. This CDR3 comprises 13 residues. V gave up 0 bases and J gave up 7 bases; unmatched junction bases: 0. CDR1 PRHDT and CDR2 FYEKMQ come from the germline V gene (reference sequence).